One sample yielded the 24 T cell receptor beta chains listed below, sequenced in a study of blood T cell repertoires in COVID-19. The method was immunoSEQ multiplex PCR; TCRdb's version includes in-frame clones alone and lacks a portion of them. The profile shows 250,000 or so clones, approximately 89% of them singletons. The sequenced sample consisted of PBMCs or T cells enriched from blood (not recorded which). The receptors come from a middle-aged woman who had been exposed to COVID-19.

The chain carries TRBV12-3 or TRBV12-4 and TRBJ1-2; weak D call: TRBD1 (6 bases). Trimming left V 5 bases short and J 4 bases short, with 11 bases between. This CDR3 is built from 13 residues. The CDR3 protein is CASSPLQGYGYTF. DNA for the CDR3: TGTGCCAGCAGTCCCCTACAGGGCTATGGCTACACCTTC.

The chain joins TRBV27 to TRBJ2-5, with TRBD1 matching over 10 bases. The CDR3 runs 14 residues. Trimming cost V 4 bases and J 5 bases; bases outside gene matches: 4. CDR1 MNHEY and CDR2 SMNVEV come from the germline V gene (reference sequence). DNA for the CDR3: TGTGCCAGCAGTTACAGGACAGGGGGGGAGACCCAGTACTTC. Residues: CASSYRTGGETQYF.

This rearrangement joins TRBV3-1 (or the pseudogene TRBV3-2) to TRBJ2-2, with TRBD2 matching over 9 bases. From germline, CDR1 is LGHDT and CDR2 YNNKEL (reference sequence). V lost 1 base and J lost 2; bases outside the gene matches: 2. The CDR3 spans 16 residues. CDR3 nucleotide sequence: TGTGCCAGCAGCCAAGGACTAGCGGCAAACACCGGGGAGCTGTTTTTT. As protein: CASSQGLAANTGELFF.

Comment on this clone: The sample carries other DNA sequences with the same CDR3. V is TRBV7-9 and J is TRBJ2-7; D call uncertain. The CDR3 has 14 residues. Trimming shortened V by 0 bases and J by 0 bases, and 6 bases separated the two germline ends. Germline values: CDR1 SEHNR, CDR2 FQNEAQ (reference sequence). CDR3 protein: CASSLAGTSYEQYF. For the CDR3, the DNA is TGTGCCAGCAGCTTAGCGGGCACCTCCTACGAGCAGTACTTC.

CDR3 nucleotide sequence: TGTGCCAGCAGTTCCCCCGCTAGCGGGGGGACAGATACGCAGTATTTT. Residues: CASSSPASGGTDTQYF. The chain combines TRBV6-5 with TRBJ2-3, with 11 positions matching TRBD2. The germline V gene has CDR1 MNHEY and CDR2 SVGAGI. The CDR3 has 16 amino acids. Trimming cost V 4 bases and J 3 bases; bases outside gene matches: 6.

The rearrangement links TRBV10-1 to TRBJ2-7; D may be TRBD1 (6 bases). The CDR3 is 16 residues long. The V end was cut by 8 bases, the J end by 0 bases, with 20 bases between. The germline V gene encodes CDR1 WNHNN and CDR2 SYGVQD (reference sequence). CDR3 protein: CASPDFVRTVSYEQYF. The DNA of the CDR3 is TGCGCCAGCCCAGATTTTGTAAGGACAGTCTCCTACGAGCAGTACTTC.

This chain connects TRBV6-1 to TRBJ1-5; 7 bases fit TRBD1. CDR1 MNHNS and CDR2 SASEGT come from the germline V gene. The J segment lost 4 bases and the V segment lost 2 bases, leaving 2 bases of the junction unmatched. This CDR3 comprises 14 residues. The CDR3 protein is CASSESGGNQPQHF. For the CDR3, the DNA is TGTGCCAGCAGTGAATCAGGGGGTAATCAGCCCCAGCATTTT.

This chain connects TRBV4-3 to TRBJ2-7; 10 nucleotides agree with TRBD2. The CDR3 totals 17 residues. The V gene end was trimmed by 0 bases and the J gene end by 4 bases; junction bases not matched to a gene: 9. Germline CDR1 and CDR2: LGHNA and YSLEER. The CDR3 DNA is TGCGCCAGCAGCCAAGATCACCTAGCGGGAGTTTTGTACGAGCAGTACGTC. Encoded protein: CASSQDHLAGVLYEQYV.

The CDR3 sequence is CASSQDPAGTSGNTIYF. The CDR3 DNA follows: TGTGCCAGCAGCCAAGATCCCGCCGGGACATCTGGAAACACCATATATTTT. This sequence joins TRBV14 and TRBJ1-3; the D gene is possibly TRBD1 (6 bases). The CDR3 totals 17 residues. Germline lookup yields CDR1 SGHDN and CDR2 FVKESK. V was pared by 0 bases and J by 1 base, with 13 bases between.

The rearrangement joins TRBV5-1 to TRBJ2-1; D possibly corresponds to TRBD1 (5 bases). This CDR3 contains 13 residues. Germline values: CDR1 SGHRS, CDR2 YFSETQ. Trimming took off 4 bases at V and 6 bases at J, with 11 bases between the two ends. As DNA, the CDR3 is TGCGCCAGCAGCGAACAGGTGACCAATGAGCAGTTCTTC. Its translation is CASSEQVTNEQFF.

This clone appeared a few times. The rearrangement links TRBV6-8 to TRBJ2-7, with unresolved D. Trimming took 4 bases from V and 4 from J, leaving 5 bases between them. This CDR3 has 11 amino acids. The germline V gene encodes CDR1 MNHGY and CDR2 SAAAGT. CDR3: CASSSCYEQYF. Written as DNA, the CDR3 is TGTGCCAGCAGTTCTTGTTACGAGCAGTACTTC.

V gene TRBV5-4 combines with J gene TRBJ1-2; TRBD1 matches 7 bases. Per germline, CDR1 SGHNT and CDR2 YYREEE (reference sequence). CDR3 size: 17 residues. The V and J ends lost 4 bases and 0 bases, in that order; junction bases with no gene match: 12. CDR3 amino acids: CASSRRDSRDTNYGYTF. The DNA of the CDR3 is TGTGCCAGCAGCCGCCGGGACAGTCGGGATACTAACTATGGCTACACCTTC.

For the CDR3, the DNA is TGTGCCAGCAGCGGTCGGCTCGGGGGATTGGCTGAAGCTTTCTTT. It is translated as CASSGRLGGLAEAFF. V is TRBV7-8 and J is TRBJ1-1; D is perhaps TRBD1 (5 bases). This CDR3 spans 15 amino acids. CDR1 is SGHVS, CDR2 FQNEAQ, per germline. Trimming took off 5 bases at V and 6 bases at J, with 19 bases between the two ends.

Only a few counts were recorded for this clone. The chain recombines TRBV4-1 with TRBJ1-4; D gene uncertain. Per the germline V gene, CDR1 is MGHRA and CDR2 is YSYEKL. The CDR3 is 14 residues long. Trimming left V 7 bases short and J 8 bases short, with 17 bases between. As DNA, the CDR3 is TGCGCCAGCACAAAAGCCCCGGGAGCAGAAAAACTGTTTTTT. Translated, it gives CASTKAPGAEKLFF.

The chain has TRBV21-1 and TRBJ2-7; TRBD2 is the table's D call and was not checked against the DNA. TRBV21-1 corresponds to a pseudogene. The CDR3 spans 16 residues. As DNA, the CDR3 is TGTGCCAGCAGCAAAGAAATTAGCGGGAGCTCCTACGAGCAGTACTTC. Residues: CASSKEISGSSYEQYF.

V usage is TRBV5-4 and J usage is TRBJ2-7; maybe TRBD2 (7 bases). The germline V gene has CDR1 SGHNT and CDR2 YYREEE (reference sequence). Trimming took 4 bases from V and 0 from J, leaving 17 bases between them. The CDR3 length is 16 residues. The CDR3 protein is CASSPEGGGSSYEQYF. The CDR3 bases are TGTGCCAGCAGCCCGGAGGGAGGGGGGAGCTCCTACGAGCAGTACTTC.

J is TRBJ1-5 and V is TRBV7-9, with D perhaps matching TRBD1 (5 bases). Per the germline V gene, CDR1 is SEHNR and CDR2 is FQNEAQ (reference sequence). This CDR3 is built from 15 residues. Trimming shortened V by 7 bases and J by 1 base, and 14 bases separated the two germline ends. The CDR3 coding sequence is TGTGCCAGCACCCGTGGGGAGGGGAGCAATCAGCCCCAGCATTTT. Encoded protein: CASTRGEGSNQPQHF.

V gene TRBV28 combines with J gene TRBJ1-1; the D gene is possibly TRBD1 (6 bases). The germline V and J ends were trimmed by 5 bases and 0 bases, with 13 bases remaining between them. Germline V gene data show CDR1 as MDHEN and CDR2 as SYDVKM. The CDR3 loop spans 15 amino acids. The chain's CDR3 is CASSPFRGLNTEAFF. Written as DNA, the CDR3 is TGTGCCAGCAGTCCCTTCAGGGGATTGAACACTGAAGCTTTCTTT. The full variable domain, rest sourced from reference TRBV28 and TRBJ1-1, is DVKVTQSSRYLVKRTGEKVFLECVQDMDHENMFWYRQDPGLGLRLIYFSYDVKMKEKGDIPEGYSVSREKKERFSLILESASTNQTSMYLCASSPFRGLNTEAFFGQGTRLTVV.

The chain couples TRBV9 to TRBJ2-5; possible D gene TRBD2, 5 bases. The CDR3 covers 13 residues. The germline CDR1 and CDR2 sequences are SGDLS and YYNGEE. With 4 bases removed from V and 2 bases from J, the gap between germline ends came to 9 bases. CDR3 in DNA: TGTGCCAGCAGCATAGGACTGCAAGAGACCCAGTACTTC. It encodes CASSIGLQETQYF.

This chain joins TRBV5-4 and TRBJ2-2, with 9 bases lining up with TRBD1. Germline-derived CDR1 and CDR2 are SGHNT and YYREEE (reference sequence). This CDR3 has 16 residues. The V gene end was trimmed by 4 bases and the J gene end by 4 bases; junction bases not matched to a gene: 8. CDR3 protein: CASSRSRTGVTGELFF. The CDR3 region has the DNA TGTGCCAGCAGCAGATCACGGACAGGGGTCACCGGGGAGCTGTTTTTT.

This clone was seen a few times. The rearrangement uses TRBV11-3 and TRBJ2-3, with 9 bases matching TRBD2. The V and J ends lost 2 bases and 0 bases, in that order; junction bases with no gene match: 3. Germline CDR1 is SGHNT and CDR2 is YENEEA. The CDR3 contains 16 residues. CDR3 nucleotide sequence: TGTGCCAGCAGCTTAAGCGGGGGGCCAAGCACAGATACGCAGTATTTT. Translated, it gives CASSLSGGPSTDTQYF.

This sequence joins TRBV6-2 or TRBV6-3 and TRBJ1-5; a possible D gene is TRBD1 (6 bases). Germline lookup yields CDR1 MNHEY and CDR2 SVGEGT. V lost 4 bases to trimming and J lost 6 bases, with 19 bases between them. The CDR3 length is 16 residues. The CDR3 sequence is CASSSHGTLLVQPQHF. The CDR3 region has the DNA TGTGCCAGCAGTTCCCACGGGACACTCCTCGTTCAGCCCCAGCATTTT.

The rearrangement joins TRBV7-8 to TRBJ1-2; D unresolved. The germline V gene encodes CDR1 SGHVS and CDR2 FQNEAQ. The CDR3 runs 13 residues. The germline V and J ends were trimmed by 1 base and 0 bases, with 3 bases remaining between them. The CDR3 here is CASSLGTNYGYTF. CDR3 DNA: TGTGCCAGCAGCTTAGGTACTAACTATGGCTACACCTTC.

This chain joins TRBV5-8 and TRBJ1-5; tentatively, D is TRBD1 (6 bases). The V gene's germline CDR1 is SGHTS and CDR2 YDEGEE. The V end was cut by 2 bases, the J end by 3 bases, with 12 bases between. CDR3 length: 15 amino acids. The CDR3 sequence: CASSLQGFSNQPQHF. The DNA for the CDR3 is TGTGCCAGCAGCTTACAGGGTTTTTCCAATCAGCCCCAGCATTTT.